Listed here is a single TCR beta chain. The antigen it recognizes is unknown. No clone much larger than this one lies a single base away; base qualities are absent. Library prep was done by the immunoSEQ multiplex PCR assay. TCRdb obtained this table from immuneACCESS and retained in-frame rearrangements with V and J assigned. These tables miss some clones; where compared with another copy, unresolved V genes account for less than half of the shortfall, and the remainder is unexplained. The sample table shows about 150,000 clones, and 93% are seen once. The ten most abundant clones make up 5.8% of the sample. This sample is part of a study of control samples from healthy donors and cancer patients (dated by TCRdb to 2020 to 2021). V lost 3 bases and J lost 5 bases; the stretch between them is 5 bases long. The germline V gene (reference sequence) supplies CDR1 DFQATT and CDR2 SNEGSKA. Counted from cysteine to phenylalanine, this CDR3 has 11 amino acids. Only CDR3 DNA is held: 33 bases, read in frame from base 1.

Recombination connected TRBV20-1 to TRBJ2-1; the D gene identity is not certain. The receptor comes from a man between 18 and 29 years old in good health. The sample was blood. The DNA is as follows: TGCAGTGCTAGCCGCGACAATGAGCAGTTCTTC. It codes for CSASRDNEQFF.